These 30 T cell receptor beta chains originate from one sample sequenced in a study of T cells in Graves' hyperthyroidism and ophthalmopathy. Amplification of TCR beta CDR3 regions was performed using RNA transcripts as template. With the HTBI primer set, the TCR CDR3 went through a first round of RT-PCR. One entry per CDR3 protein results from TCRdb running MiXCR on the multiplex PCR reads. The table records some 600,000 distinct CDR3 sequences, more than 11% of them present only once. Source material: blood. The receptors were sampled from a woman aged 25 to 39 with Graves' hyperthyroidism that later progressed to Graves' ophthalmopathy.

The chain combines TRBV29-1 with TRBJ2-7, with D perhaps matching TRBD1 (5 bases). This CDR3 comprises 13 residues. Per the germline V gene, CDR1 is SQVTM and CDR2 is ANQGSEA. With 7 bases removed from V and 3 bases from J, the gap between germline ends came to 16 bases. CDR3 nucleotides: TGCAGCGATAGCCCAGGGCCTTTCTACGAGCAGTACTTC. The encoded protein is CSDSPGPFYEQYF.

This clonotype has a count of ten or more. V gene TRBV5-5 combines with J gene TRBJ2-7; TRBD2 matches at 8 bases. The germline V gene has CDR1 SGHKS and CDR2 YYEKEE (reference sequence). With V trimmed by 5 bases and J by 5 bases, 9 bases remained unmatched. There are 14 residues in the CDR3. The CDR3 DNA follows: TGTGCCAGCAGTCCCCCGGGACTAGACCACGAGCAGTACTTC. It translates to CASSPPGLDHEQYF. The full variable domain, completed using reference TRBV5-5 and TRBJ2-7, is DAGVTQSPTHLIKTRGQQVTLRCSPISGHKSVSWYQQVLGQGPQFIFQYYEKEERGRGNFPDRFSARQFPNYSSELNVNALLLGDSALYLCASSPPGLDHEQYFGPGTRLTVT.

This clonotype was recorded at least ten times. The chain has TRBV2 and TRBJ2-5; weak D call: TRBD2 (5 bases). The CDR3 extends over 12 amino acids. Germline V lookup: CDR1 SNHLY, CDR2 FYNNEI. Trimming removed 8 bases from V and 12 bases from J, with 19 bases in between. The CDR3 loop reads CASSQAADRKYF. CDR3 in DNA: TGTGCCAGCTCACAAGCGGCTGACCGAAAGTACTTC.

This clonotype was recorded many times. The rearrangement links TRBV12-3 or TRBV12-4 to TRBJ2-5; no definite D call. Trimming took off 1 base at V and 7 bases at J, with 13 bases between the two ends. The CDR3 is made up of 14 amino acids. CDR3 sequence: CASSLGPGSATQYF. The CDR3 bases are TGTGCCAGCAGTTTAGGGCCTGGCTCGGCGACCCAGTACTTC.

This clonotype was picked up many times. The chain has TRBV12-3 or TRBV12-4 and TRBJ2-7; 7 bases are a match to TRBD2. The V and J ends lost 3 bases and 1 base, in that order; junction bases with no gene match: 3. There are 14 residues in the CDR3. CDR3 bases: TGTGCCAGCAGTTTCTCAGCGGGGTCCTACGAGCAGTACTTC. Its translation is CASSFSAGSYEQYF.

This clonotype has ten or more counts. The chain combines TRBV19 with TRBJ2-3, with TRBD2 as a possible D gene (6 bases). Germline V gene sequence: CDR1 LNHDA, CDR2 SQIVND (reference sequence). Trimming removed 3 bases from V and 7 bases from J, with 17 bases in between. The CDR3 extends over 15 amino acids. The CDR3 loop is CASSISDYLQHTQYF. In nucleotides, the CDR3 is TGTGCCAGTAGTATCTCGGACTACCTTCAACATACGCAGTATTTT.

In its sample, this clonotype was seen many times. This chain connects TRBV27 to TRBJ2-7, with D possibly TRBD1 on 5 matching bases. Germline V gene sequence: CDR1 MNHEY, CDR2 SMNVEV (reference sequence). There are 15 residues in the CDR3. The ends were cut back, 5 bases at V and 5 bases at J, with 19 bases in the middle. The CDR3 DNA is TGTGCCAGCAGTCTTATGGGCAGGGTAGTCAACGAGCAGTACTTC. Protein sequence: CASSLMGRVVNEQYF.

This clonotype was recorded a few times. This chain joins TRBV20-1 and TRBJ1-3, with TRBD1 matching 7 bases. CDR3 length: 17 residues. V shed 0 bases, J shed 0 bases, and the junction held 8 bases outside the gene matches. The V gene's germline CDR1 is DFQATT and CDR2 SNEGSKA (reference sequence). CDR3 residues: CSARDGGQLISGNTIYF. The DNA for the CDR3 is TGCAGTGCTAGAGATGGGGGACAGCTCATCTCTGGAAACACCATATATTTT.

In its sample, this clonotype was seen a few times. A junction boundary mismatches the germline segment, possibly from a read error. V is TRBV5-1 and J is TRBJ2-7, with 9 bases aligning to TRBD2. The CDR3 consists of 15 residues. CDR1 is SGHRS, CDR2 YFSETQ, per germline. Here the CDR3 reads CASSLGASGDYGQYF. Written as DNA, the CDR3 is TGCGCCAGCAGCTTGGGGGCTAGCGGGGACTACGGGCAGTACTTC.

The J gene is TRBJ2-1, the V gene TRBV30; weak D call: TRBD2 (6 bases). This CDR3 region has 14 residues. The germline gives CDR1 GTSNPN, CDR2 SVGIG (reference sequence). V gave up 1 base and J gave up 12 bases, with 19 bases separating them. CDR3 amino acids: CAWSGGLGRSAQFF. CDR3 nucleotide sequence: TGTGCCTGGAGTGGTGGGCTAGGGAGGTCGGCGCAGTTCTTC.

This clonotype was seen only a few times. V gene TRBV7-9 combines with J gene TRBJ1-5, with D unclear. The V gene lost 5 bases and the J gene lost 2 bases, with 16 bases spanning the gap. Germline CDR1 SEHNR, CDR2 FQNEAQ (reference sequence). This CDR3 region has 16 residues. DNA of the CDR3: TGTGCCAGCAGCCACTTTGGGAGGGTGGGCAATCAGCCCCAGCATTTT. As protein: CASSHFGRVGNQPQHF.

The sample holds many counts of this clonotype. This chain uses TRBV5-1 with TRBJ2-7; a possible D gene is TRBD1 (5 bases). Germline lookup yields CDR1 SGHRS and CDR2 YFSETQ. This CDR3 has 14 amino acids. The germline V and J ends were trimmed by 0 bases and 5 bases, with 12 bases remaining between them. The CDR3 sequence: CASSLDRRDHEQYF. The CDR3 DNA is TGCGCCAGCAGCTTGGATCGCAGGGATCACGAGCAGTACTTC.

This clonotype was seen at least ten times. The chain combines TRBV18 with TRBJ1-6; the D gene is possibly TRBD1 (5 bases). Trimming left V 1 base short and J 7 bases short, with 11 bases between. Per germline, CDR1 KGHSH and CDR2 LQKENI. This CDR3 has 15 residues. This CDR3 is CASSPREGKNSPLHF. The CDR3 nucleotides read TGTGCCAGCTCACCACGCGAGGGGAAGAATTCACCCCTCCACTTT.

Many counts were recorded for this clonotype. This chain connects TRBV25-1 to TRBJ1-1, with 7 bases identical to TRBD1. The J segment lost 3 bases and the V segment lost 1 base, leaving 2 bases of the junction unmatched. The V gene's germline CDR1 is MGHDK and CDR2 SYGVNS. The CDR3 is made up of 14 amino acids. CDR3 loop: CASSELGTDTEAFF. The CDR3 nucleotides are TGTGCCAGCAGTGAATTAGGGACAGACACTGAAGCTTTCTTT.

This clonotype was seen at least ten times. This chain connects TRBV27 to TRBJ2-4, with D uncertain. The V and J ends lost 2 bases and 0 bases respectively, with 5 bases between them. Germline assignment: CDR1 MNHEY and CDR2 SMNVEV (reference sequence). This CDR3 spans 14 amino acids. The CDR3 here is CASSLGIAKNIQYF. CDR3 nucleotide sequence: TGTGCCAGCAGTTTAGGTATAGCCAAAAACATTCAGTACTTC.

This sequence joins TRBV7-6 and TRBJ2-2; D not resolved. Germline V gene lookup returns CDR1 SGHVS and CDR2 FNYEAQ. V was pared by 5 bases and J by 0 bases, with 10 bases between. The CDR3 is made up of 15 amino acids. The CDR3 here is CASSVLIANTGELFF. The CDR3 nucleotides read TGTGCCAGCAGCGTCTTAATCGCGAACACCGGGGAGCTGTTTTTT.

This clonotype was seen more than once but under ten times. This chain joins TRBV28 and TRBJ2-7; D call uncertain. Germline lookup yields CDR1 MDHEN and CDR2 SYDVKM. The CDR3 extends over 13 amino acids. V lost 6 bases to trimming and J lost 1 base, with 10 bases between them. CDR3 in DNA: TGTGCCAGCAGCGGGCCTATGTCCTACGAGCAGTACTTC. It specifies CASSGPMSYEQYF.

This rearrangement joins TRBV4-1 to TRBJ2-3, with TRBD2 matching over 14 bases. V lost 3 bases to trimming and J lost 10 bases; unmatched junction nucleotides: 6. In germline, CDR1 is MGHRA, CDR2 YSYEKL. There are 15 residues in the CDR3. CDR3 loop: CASSQTGTSGGSQYF. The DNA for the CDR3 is TGCGCCAGCAGCCAGACCGGGACTAGCGGGGGATCGCAGTATTTT.

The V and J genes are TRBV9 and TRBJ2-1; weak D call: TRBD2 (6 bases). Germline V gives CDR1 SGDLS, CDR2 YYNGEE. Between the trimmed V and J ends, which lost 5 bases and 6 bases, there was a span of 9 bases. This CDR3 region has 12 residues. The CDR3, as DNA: TGTGCCAGCAGGGGACTTCTCAATGAGCAGTTCTTC. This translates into CASRGLLNEQFF. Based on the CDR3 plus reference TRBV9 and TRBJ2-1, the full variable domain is DSGVTQTPKHLITATGQRVTLRCSPRSGDLSVYWYQQSLDQGLQFLIQYYNGEERAKGNILERFSAQQFPDLHSELNLSSLELGDSALYFCASRGLLNEQFFGPGTRLTVL.

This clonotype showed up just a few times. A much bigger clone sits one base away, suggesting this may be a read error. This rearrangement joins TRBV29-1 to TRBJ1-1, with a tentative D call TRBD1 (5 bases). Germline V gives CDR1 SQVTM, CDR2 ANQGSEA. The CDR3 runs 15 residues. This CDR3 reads CSAEDQGRRNTEAFF. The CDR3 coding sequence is TGCAGCGCTGAAGATCAGGGACGGCGGAACACTGAAGCTTTCTTT.

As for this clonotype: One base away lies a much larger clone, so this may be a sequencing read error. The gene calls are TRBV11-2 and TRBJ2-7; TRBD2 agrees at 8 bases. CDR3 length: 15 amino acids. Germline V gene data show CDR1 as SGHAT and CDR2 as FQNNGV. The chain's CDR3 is CASRPPGLEPYEQHF. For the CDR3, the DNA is TGTGCCAGCCGTCCGCCGGGACTAGAGCCCTACGAGCAGCACTTC.

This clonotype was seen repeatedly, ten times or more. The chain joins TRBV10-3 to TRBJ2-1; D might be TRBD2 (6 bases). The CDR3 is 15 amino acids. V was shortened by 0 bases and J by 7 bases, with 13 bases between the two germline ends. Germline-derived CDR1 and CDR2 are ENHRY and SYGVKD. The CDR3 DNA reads TGTGCCATCAGTGAGTCCTCGGGACTCCGGAATGAGCAGTTCTTC. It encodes CAISESSGLRNEQFF.

CDR3 amino acids: CASSQTVNTGELFF. The DNA for the CDR3 is TGTGCCAGCAGCCAGACTGTGAACACCGGGGAGCTGTTTTTT. The chain links TRBV27 to TRBJ2-2; D uncertain. Per germline, CDR1 MNHEY and CDR2 SMNVEV (reference sequence). The CDR3 totals 14 residues. V gave up 6 bases and J gave up 1 base, with 9 bases separating them.

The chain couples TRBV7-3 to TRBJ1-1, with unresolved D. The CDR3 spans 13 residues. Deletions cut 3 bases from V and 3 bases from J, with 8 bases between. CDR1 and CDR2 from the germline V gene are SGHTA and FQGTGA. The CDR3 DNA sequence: TGTGCCAGCAGCTTTGCAGAGGACACTGAAGCTTTCTTT. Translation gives CASSFAEDTEAFF.

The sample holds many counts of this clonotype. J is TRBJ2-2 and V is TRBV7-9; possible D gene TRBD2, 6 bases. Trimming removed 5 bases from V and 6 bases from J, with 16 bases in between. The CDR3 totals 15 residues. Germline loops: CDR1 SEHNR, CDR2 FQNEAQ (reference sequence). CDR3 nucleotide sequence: TGTGCCAGCAGCCCCTTACGGGGGTTTTCCGGGGAGCTGTTTTTT. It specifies CASSPLRGFSGELFF.

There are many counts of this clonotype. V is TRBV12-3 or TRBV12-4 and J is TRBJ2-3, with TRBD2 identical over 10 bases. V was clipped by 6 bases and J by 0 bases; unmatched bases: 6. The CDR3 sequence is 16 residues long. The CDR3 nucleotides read TGTGCCAGCAGCAGGACTAGCGGAAGTAGCACAGATACGCAGTATTTT. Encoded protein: CASSRTSGSSTDTQYF.

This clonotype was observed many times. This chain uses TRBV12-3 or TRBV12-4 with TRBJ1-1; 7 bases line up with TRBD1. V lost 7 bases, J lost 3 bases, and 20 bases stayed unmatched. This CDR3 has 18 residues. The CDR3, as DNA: TGTGCCAGCACTCAAGGGGGCAGGGGCGTTGGGGGGGACACTGAAGCTTTCTTT. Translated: CASTQGGRGVGGDTEAFF.

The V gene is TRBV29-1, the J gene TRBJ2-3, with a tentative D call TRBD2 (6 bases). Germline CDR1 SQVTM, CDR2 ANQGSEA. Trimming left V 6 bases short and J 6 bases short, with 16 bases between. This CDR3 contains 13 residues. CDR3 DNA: TGCAGCGTCCACGGAGGGGTGGGGGATACGCAGTATTTT. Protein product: CSVHGGVGDTQYF.

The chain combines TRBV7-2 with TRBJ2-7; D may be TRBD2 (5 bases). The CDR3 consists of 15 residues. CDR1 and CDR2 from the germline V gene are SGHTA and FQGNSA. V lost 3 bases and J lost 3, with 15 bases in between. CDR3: CASSFDSKGVYEQYF. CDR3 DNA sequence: TGTGCCAGCAGCTTCGATAGTAAGGGAGTCTACGAGCAGTACTTC.

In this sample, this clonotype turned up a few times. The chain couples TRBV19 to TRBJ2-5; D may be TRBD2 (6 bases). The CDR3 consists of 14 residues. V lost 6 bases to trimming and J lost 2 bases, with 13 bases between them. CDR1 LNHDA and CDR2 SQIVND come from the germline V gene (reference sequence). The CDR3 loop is CASSRPDYQETQYF. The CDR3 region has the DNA TGTGCCAGTAGCAGACCGGACTATCAAGAGACCCAGTACTTC. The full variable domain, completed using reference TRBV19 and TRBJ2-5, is DGGITQSPKYLFRKEGQNVTLSCEQNLNHDAMYWYRQDPGQGLRLIYYSQIVNDFQKGDIAEGYSVSREKKESFPLTVTSAQKNPTAFYLCASSRPDYQETQYFGPGTRLLVL.